A selection of T cell receptor beta chains follows, all from one sample in a study of spatial heterogeneity in lung cancer. MiXCR was run by TCRdb on the 5' RACE reads, yielding one entry per CDR3 protein. Counted here are 8,500 to 13,000 distinct CDR3 sequences, roughly 12% occurring once; the ten biggest clones make up 39%. This sample comprised lung tumor tissue, obtained at surgery. Source of these receptors: a male donor with early-stage non-small cell lung cancer. The CDR3 runs from the conserved cysteine through the conserved F or W. D genes are given only for firm matches. Clone size is given for some rows only: seen once, a few or many times, or a class if the clone is expanded.

j_gene,abundance,d_gene,v_gene,CDR3aa,CDR3nt
TRBJ2-7,few,TRBD1,TRBV20-1,CSAKTGGQYEQYF,TGCAGTGCTAAGACAGGGGGTCAATACGAGCAGTACTTC
TRBJ1-5,few,-,TRBV21-1,CASSTPRGTELDQPQHF,TGTGCCAGCAGCACCCCGAGGGGGACAGAGTTAGATCAGCCCCAGCATTTT
TRBJ1-5,many,-,TRBV20-1,CSASHSNQPQHF,TGCAGTGCTAGCCATAGCAATCAGCCCCAGCATTTT
TRBJ1-5,many,TRBD1,TRBV4-1,CASSVRDRGGEQPQHF,TGCGCCAGCAGCGTCCGGGACAGGGGAGGGGAGCAGCCCCAGCATTTT
TRBJ1-4,many,-,TRBV28,CATVPRINEKLFF,TGTGCCACTGTACCGCGGATTAATGAAAAACTGTTTTTT
TRBJ2-2,few,-,TRBV20-1,CSAYRDPGELFF,TGCAGTGCTTACCGGGATCCCGGGGAGCTGTTTTTT
TRBJ2-2,few,-,TRBV12-3/TRBV12-4,CASSFYTGELFF,TGTGCCAGCAGTTTCTACACCGGGGAGCTGTTTTTT
TRBJ1-1,once,-,TRBV3-1,CASSQVGGRSNTGAFF,TGTGCCAGCAGCCAAGTGGGGGGACGGTCGAACACTGGAGCTTTCTTT
TRBJ2-3,-,-,TRBV20-1,CSAMGASGSTDTQYF,TGCAGTGCTATGGGGGCCAGCGGTTCCACAGATACGCAGTATTTT
TRBJ1-5,-,TRBD1,TRBV29-1,CSVAGQGRNQPQHF,TGCAGCGTTGCTGGACAGGGGAGGAATCAGCCCCAGCATTTT
TRBJ2-3,few,-,TRBV28,CASRERVTDTQYF,TGTGCCAGTCGGGAGAGGGTGACAGATACGCAGTATTTT
TRBJ1-5,-,-,TRBV7-2,CASSLSRSNQPQHF,TGTGCCAGCAGCTTAAGCCGGAGCAATCAGCCCCAGCATTTT
TRBJ2-7,-,TRBD1,TRBV29-1,CSVRDSTVTYEQYF,TGCAGCGTTAGGGACAGCACCGTCACCTACGAGCAGTACTTC
TRBJ2-1,-,-,TRBV15,CAKTDSSYNEQFF,TGTGCCAAAACCGATAGCTCCTACAATGAGCAGTTCTTC
TRBJ2-3,many,TRBD2,TRBV20-1,CSARDARTSGGASTDTQYF,TGCAGTGCTAGAGATGCCCGGACTAGCGGGGGGGCTAGCACAGATACGCAGTATTTT
TRBJ1-2,many,TRBD1,TRBV3-1,CASNQQGNYGYTF,TGTGCCAGCAACCAACAGGGGAACTATGGCTACACCTTC
TRBJ2-3,-,-,TRBV28,CASSPPTAHTDTQYF,TGTGCCAGCAGTCCTCCTACAGCTCACACAGATACGCAGTATTTT
TRBJ1-2,few,-,TRBV30,CAWSVGDRLYGYTF,TGTGCCTGGAGTGTAGGAGACAGGCTCTATGGCTACACCTTC
TRBJ2-5,-,TRBD2,TRBV29-1,CSGGGTQTQYF,TGCAGCGGCGGGGGGACACAGACCCAGTACTTC
TRBJ2-5,-,-,TRBV14,CASSQFTLETQYF,TGTGCCAGCAGTCAGTTCACGCTGGAGACCCAGTACTTC
TRBJ2-7,-,-,TRBV28,CASSLTYEQYF,TGTGCCAGCAGTTTGACCTACGAGCAGTACTTC
TRBJ2-3,few,-,TRBV5-1,CASSIGDPTDTQYF,TGCGCCAGCAGCATAGGGGACCCCACAGATACGCAGTATTTT
TRBJ1-6,few,TRBD1,TRBV27,CASKGAANSPLHF,TGTGCCAGTAAGGGGGCGGCGAATTCACCCCTCCACTTT
TRBJ2-1,-,-,TRBV6-5,CASRHRDDEQFF,TGTGCCAGCAGACACAGGGACGATGAGCAGTTCTTC
TRBJ2-3,-,-,TRBV29-1,CSVDEGGTDTQYF,TGCAGCGTTGATGAGGGAGGCACAGATACGCAGTATTTT
TRBJ2-7,many,TRBD1,TRBV18,CASSPPGTGVLYEQYF,TGTGCCAGCTCACCACCGGGGACAGGGGTCCTCTACGAGCAGTACTTC
TRBJ1-1,-,TRBD1,TRBV28,CASRLGQVHTEAFF,TGTGCCAGCAGATTGGGACAGGTCCACACTGAAGCTTTCTTT
TRBJ2-3,-,-,TRBV9,CASSPGLSDTQYF,TGTGCCAGCAGCCCGGGACTGTCAGATACGCAGTATTTT
TRBJ2-6,many,-,TRBV29-1,CSVEDNNSGANVLTF,TGCAGCGTTGAGGATAACAACTCTGGGGCCAACGTCCTGACTTTC
TRBJ2-3,few,-,TRBV21-1,CASSNRGGGDTQYF,TGTGCCAGCAGCAATAGGGGGGGTGGAGATACGCAGTATTTT
TRBJ2-3,few,-,TRBV11-3,CASSVGPNADTQYF,TGTGCCAGCAGCGTAGGGCCTAACGCAGATACGCAGTATTTT
TRBJ2-3,few,-,TRBV5-1,CASSLQTGVTDTQYF,TGCGCCAGCAGCTTGCAAACAGGAGTCACAGATACGCAGTATTTT
TRBJ1-6,-,TRBD1,TRBV7-9,CASNWWTGSYNSPLHF,TGTGCCAGCAACTGGTGGACAGGCTCCTATAATTCACCCCTCCACTTT
TRBJ1-5,few,-,TRBV25-1,CASSESNQPQHF,TGTGCCAGCAGTGAGAGTAATCAGCCCCAGCATTTT
TRBJ1-6,many,-,TRBV6-5,CASSYSGGVHSPLHF,TGTGCCAGCAGTTACTCGGGGGGAGTGCATTCACCCCTCCACTTT
TRBJ1-2,-,-,TRBV7-9,CASSLSGVSLDGYTF,TGTGCCAGCAGCTTGTCGGGGGTATCCCTAGATGGCTACACCTTC
TRBJ1-1,many,-,TRBV5-1,CASSLAPGGNTEAFF,TGCGCCAGCAGCTTGGCCCCCGGGGGCAACACTGAAGCTTTCTTT
TRBJ1-4,few,-,TRBV29-1,CSGRVDNEKLFF,TGCAGCGGGAGAGTAGATAATGAAAAACTGTTTTTT
TRBJ2-2,medium-sized,TRBD1,TRBV7-8,CASSFGTGRTGELFF,TGTGCCAGCAGCTTTGGGACAGGAAGAACCGGGGAGCTGTTTTTT
TRBJ1-5,medium-sized,-,TRBV7-9,CASSQGTSNQPQHF,TGTGCCAGCAGCCAGGGGACGAGCAATCAGCCCCAGCATTTT
TRBJ1-2,few,-,TRBV28,CASRLRADDGYTF,TGTGCCAGCAGACTCAGAGCAGACGATGGCTACACCTTC
TRBJ2-4,few,-,TRBV28,CASSEGRGRNIQYF,TGTGCCAGCAGTGAGGGCAGGGGCAGAAACATTCAGTACTTC
TRBJ2-7,medium-sized,TRBD1,TRBV9,CASSLRDSATYEQYF,TGTGCCAGCAGCCTCCGGGACAGCGCTACCTACGAGCAGTACTTC
TRBJ2-2,few,TRBD1,TRBV7-2,CASSTRQGIITGELFF,TGTGCCAGCAGCACTAGACAGGGGATTATCACCGGGGAGCTGTTTTTT
TRBJ2-3,few,-,TRBV25-1,CASSDRDTDTQYF,TGTGCCAGCAGTGACAGGGACACAGATACGCAGTATTTT
TRBJ2-2,many,-,TRBV12-3/TRBV12-4,CASSARGSNTGELFF,TGTGCCAGCAGTGCTAGGGGCTCGAACACCGGGGAGCTGTTTTTT
TRBJ2-3,-,TRBD2,TRBV5-1,CASSPTGSGEGTQYF,TGCGCCAGCAGCCCGACGGGGAGCGGGGAAGGTACGCAGTATTTT
TRBJ2-5,few,-,TRBV7-7,CASSRTVGETQYF,TGTGCCAGCAGCAGGACGGTTGGAGAGACCCAGTACTTC
TRBJ1-1,medium-sized,-,TRBV6-1,CASRRTEMNTEAFF,TGTGCCAGCAGGAGGACAGAAATGAACACTGAAGCTTTCTTT
TRBJ1-4,many,TRBD1,TRBV2,CASSGGSGTGREKLFF,TGTGCCAGCAGTGGGGGTTCCGGGACAGGGCGTGAAAAACTGTTTTTT
TRBJ2-1,-,-,TRBV20-1,CSARENEQFF,TGCAGTGCTAGGGAAAATGAGCAGTTCTTC
TRBJ2-1,few,-,TRBV12-5,CASGLGGSSYNEQFF,TGTGCTAGTGGTTTGGGGGGAAGCTCCTACAATGAGCAGTTCTTC
TRBJ1-3,-,TRBD1,TRBV6-5,CASSPRGGTVRNTIYF,TGTGCCAGCAGTCCCCGGGGGGGGACAGTAAGAAACACCATATATTTT